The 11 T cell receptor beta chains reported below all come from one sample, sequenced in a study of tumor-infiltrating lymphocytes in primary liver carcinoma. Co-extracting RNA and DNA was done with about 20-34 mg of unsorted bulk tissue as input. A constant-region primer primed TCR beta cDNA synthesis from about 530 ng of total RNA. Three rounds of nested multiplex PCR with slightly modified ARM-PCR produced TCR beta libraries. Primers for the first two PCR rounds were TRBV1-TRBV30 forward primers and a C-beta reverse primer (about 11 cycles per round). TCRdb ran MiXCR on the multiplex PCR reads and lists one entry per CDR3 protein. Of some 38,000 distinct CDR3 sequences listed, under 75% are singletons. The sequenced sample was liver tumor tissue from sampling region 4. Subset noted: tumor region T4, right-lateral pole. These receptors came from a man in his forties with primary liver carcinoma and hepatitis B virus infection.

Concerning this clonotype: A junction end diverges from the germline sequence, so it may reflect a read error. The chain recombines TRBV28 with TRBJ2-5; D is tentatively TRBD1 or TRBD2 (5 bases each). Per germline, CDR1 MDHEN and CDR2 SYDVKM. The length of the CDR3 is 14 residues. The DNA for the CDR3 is TGTGTCAGCAGTGGGGACCACCTCAGTCAGACCCAGTACTTC. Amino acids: CVSSGDHLSQTQYF.

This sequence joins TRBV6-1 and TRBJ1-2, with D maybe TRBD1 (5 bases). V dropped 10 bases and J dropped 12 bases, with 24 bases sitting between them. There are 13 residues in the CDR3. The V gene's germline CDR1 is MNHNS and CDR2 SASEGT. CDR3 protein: CATSIPGTVSDTF. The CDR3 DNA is TGTGCCACCAGCATTCCCGGGACCGTCAGTGACACCTTC.

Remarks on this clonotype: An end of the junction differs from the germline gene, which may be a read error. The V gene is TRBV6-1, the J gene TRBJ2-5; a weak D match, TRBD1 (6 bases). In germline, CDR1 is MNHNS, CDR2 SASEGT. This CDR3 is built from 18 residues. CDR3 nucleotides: TGTGCCATCAGTGAAAATTTAATGGGGGCGGCCGTTGGAGAGTCCCAGTACTTC. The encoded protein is CAISENLMGAAVGESQYF.

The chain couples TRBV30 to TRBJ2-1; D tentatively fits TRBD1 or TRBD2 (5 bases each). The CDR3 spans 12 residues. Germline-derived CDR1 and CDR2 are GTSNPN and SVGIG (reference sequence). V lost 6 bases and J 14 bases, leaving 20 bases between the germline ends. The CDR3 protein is CACSPLGEKEFF. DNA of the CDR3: TGTGCCTGTAGTCCGTTGGGGGAGAAAGAGTTCTTC.

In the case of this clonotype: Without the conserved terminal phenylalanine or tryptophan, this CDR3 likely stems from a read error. CDR3 residues: CGVRAGWGMNAEAFY. In nucleotides, the CDR3 is TGCGGCGTTCGGGCGGGGTGGGGAATGAACGCTGAAGCTTTCTAT. The rearrangement uses TRBV29-1 and TRBJ1-1; no clear D. Looked up from germline, CDR1 is SQVTM and CDR2 is ANQGSEA. The CDR3 spans 15 residues.

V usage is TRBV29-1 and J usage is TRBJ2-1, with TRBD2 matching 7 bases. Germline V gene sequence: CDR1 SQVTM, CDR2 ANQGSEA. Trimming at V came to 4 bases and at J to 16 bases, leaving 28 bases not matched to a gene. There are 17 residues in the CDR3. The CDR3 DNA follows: TGCAGCGTTGGAGGGAGGGGCCTAGCGGAGATCTACAATGAACATTTCTTC. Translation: CSVGGRGLAEIYNEHFF.

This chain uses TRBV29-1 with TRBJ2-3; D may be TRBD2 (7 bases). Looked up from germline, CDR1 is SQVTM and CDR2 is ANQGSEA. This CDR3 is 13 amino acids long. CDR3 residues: CNVRTGGGDTQYF. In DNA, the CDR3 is TGCAATGTCAGGACGGGGGGCGGAGATACGCAGTATTTT.

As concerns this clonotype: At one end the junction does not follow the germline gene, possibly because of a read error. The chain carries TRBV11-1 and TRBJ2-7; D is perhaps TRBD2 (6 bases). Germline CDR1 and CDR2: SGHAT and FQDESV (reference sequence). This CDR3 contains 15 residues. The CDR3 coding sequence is TGTGCCAGTAGCTCATCCGGGGACTTCTCCTACGAGCAGTACTTC. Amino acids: CASSSSGDFSYEQYF.

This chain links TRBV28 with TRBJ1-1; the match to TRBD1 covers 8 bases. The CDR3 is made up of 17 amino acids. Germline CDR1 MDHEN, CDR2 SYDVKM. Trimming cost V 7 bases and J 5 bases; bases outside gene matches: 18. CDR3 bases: TGTGCCAGCACTTCTGGCCCCGTTACAGGGGGGTGGACTGAAGCTTTCTTT. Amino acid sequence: CASTSGPVTGGWTEAFF. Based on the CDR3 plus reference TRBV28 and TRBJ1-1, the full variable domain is DVKVTQSSRYLVKRTGEKVFLECVQDMDHENMFWYRQDPGLGLRLIYFSYDVKMKEKGDIPEGYSVSREKKERFSLILESASTNQTSMYLCASTSGPVTGGWTEAFFGQGTRLTVV.

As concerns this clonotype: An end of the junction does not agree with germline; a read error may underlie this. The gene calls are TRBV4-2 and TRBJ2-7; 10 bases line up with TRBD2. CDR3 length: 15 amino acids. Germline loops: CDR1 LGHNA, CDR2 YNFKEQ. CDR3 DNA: TGTGCCAGCAACCAAGATAGCGGGAGGAACAACGAGCAGTATTTC. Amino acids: CASNQDSGRNNEQYF.

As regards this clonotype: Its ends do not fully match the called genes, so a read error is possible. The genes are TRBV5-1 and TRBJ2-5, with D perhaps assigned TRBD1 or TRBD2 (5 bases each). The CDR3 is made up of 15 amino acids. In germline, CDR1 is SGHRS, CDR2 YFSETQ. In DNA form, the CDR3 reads TGCGCCAGCAGCCCATTGGGGGTCGAGGGAGAGACCCAGCACTTC. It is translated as CASSPLGVEGETQHF.